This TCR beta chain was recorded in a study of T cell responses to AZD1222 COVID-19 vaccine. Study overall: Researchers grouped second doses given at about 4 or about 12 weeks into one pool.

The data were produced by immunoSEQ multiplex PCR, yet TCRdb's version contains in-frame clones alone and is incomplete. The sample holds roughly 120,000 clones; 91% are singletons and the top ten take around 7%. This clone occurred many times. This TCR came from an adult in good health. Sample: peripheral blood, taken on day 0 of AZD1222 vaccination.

This CDR3 is CASSLADTPAFF. For the CDR3, the DNA is TGTGCCAGCAGCTTAGCGGACACGCCAGCTTTCTTT. This chain joins TRBV7-9 and TRBJ1-1, with a weak D call TRBD1 (5 bases). The CDR3 totals 12 residues. CDR1 and CDR2 from the germline V gene are SEHNR and FQNEAQ (reference sequence). V dropped 0 bases and J dropped 10 bases, with 9 bases sitting between them.